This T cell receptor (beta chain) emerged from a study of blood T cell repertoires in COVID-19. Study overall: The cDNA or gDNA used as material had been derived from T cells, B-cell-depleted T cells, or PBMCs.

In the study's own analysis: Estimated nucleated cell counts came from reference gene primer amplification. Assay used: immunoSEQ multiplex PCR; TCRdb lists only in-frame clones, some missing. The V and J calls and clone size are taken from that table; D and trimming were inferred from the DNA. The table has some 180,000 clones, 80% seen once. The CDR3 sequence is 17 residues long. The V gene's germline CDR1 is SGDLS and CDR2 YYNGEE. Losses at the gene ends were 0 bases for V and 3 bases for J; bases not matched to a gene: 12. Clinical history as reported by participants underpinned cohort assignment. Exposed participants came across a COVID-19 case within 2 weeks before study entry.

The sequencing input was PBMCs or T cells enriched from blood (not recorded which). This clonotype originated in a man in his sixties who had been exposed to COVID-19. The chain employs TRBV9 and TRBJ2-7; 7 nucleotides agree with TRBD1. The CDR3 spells CASSVAPSETGIYEQYF. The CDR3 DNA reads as TGTGCCAGCAGCGTAGCGCCCTCCGAGACAGGGATCTACGAGCAGTACTTC.